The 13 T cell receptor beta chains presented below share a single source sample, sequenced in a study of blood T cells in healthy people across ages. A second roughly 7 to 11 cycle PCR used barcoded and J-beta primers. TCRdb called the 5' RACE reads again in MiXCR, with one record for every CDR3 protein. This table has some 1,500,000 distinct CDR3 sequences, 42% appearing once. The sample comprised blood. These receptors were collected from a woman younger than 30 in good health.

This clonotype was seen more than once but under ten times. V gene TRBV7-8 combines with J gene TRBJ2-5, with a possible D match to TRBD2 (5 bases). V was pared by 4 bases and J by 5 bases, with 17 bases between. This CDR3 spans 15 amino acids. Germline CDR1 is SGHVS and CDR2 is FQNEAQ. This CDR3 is CASSSWPRRGETQYF. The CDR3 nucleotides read TGTGCCAGCAGCTCCTGGCCTAGACGAGGGGAGACCCAGTACTTC.

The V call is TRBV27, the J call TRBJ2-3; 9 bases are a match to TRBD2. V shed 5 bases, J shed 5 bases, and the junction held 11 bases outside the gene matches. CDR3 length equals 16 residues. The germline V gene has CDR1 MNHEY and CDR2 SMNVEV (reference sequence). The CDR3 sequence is CASSLLGGGAIDTQYF. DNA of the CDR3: TGTGCCAGCAGTCTATTAGGCGGGGGGGCCATAGATACGCAGTATTTT.

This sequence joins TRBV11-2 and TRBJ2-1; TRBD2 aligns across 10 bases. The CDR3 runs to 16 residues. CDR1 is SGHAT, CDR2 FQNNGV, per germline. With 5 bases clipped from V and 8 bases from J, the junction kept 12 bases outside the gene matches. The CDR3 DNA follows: TGTGCCAGCAGCCTCCGGACTAGCGGTCGGGGCCATGAGCAGTTCTTC. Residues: CASSLRTSGRGHEQFF.

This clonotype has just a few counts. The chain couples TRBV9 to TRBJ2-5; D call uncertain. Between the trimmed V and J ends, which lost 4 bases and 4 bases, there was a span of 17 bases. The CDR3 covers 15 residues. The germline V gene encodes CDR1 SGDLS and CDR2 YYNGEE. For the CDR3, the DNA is TGTGCCAGCAGCCCGAACCCGATGGTTGGAGAGACCCAGTACTTC. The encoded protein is CASSPNPMVGETQYF.

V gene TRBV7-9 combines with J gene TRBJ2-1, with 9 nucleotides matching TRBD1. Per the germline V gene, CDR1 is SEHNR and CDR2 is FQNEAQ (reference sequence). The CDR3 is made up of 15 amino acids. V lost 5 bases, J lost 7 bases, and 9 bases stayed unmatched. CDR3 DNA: TGTGCCAGCAGCCGACAGGGGGGACGCGGGAATGAGCAGTTCTTC. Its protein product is CASSRQGGRGNEQFF.

DNA of the CDR3: TGTGCCAGCAGCCCTTCACTGGGACAGGGAGAATACGAGCAGTACTTC. Residues: CASSPSLGQGEYEQYF. The chain joins TRBV3-1 to TRBJ2-7; 9 bases agree with TRBD1. J lost 4 bases, V lost 4 bases, and 11 bases had no gene match. This CDR3 is 16 amino acids long. Germline V gives CDR1 LGHDT, CDR2 YNNKEL (reference sequence).

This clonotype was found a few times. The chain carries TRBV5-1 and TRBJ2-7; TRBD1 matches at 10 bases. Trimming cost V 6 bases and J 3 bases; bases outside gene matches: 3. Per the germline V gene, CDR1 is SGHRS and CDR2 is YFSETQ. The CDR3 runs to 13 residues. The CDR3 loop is CASTGTGDYEQYF. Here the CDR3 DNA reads TGCGCCAGCACCGGGACAGGGGACTACGAGCAGTACTTC. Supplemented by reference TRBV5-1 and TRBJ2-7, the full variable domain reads KAGVTQTPRYLIKTRGQQVTLSCSPISGHRSVSWYQQTPGQGLQFLFEYFSETQRNKGNFPGRFSGRQFSNSRSEMNVSTLELGDSALYLCASTGTGDYEQYFGPGTRLTVT.

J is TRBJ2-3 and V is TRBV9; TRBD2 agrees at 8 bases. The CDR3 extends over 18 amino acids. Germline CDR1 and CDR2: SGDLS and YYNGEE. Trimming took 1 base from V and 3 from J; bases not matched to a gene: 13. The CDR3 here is CASSVRLRAGGRTDTQYF. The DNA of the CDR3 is TGTGCCAGCAGCGTACGATTACGGGCGGGAGGCAGGACAGATACGCAGTATTTT.

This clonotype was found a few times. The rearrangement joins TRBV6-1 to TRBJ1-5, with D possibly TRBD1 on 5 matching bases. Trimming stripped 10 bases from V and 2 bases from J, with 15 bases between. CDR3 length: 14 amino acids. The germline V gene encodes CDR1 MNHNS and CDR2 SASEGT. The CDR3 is CANWGGDGNQPQHF. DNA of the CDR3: TGTGCCAACTGGGGAGGGGATGGCAATCAGCCCCAGCATTTT.

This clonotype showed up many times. CDR3 coding DNA: TGCAGCGTCGCTCCCTACCGGAGGAACAATGAGCAGTTCTTC. Amino acid sequence: CSVAPYRRNNEQFF. V and J are TRBV29-1 and TRBJ2-1, with D maybe TRBD2 (5 bases). Trimming pared 6 bases from V and 5 bases from J, leaving 17 bases between. CDR3 length: 14 residues. Germline CDR1 and CDR2: SQVTM and ANQGSEA.

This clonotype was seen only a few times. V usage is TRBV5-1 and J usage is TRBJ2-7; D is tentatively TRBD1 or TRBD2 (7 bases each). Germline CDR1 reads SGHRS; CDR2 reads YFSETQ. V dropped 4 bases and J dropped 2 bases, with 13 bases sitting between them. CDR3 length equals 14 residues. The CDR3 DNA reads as TGCGCCAGCAGCGGGGGGGGACAGACCTACGAGCAGTACTTC. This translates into CASSGGGQTYEQYF.

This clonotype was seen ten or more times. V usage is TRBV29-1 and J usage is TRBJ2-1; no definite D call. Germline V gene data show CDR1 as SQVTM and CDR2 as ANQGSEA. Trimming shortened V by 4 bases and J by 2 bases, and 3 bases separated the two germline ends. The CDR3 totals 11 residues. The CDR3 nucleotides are TGCAGCGTTGCCCCCTACAATGAGCAGTTCTTC. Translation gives CSVAPYNEQFF.

Here the CDR3 DNA reads TGTGCCAGCAGAATCGGGACTAGCGGGACGGAGACCCAGTACTTC. Protein sequence: CASRIGTSGTETQYF. The chain employs TRBV6-5 and TRBJ2-7; 13 bases are a match to TRBD2. The J call may be incorrect, as the DNA end agrees better with TRBJ2-5. The CDR3 loop spans 15 amino acids. Germline lookup yields CDR1 MNHEY and CDR2 SVGAGI.